The subject of this entry is one T cell receptor beta chain. The germline CDR1 and CDR2 sequences are DFQATT and SNEGSKA (reference sequence). Trimming took off 2 bases at V and 3 bases at J, with 17 bases between the two ends. The CDR3 totals 15 residues. The template used for profiling TCR beta VDJ and CDR3 was genomic DNA. Each CDR3 protein gets one entry after TCRdb re-called the reads with MiXCR. This table holds 150,000 to 170,000 distinct CDR3 sequences, about 54% found once. The sample belongs to a study of CD8+CD57+ T cells in acquired aplastic anemia. Only patients with CD8+CD57+ cell expansion on flow cytometry were chosen for sequencing.

This chain uses TRBV20-1 with TRBJ2-7; D is unresolved. This sequence was found in a human donor with aplastic anemia. Sequencing was done on a sample of sorted CD4+, CD8+, or CD8+CD57+ T cells (not recorded which) from PBMCs. The CDR3, as DNA: TGCAGTGCTAGAATAGTCACATCCCTTGGCTACGAGCAGTACTTC. The encoded protein is CSARIVTSLGYEQYF.